The 29 T cell receptor beta chains reported below all come from one sample, sequenced in a study of shared clonotypes between healthy human individuals. Here immunoSEQ multiplex PCR was the method, and the copy in TCRdb shows in-frame clones only, minus some. In the table there are fewer than 550,000 clones, roughly 85% of which are singletons. The sequenced material came from PBMCs. These receptors came from a woman aged 40 to 49 in good health. Some clones in this sample may be carry-over from other donors' samples.

This clone was counted a single time. This chain connects TRBV29-1 to TRBJ2-7; 8 bases line up with TRBD1. J lost 4 bases, V lost 6 bases, and 8 bases had no gene match. The CDR3 is 13 amino acids. The germline CDR1 and CDR2 sequences are SQVTM and ANQGSEA. The CDR3 region has the DNA TGCAGCGTCGCCCCAGGGGGCTTATACGAGCAGTACTTC. It specifies CSVAPGGLYEQYF.

The V call is TRBV6-1, the J call TRBJ1-2; the D gene is possibly TRBD1 (6 bases). Germline V gives CDR1 MNHNS, CDR2 SASEGT. V was clipped by 7 bases and J by 4 bases, with 19 bases between them. The CDR3 consists of 15 residues. The CDR3 sequence: CASTTDRGFGYGYTF. For the CDR3, the DNA is TGTGCCAGCACCACGGATAGGGGGTTTGGCTATGGCTACACCTTC.

V usage is TRBV28 and J usage is TRBJ2-1; no firm D call. Germline loops: CDR1 MDHEN, CDR2 SYDVKM. V dropped 11 bases and J dropped 10 bases, with 12 bases sitting between them. This CDR3 is built from 10 residues. The CDR3: CAVGIGEQFF. The CDR3 DNA reads TGTGCCGTCGGTATTGGGGAGCAGTTCTTC.

The rearrangement uses TRBV2 and TRBJ2-7; 8 nucleotides agree with TRBD2. Per the germline V gene, CDR1 is SNHLY and CDR2 is FYNNEI. The J segment lost 5 bases and the V segment lost 7 bases, leaving 7 bases of the junction unmatched. The CDR3 is made up of 13 amino acids. The CDR3 DNA reads TGTGCCAGCATAAGGCGGGAGGCGAACGAGCAGTACTTC. Amino acid sequence: CASIRREANEQYF.

This sequence joins TRBV5-8 and TRBJ2-1; TRBD2 agrees at 7 bases. From germline, CDR1 is SGHTS and CDR2 YDEGEE. The CDR3 is made up of 14 amino acids. After removal of 2 bases from V and 8 bases from J, the junction contained 7 bases not matched to a gene. In DNA, the CDR3 is TGTGCCAGCAGCTTCAGGACTAGTGTGGATGAGCAGTTCTTC. Translation gives CASSFRTSVDEQFF.

DNA for the CDR3: TGTGCCATCCAAGGGGCATCTGGGGCCAACGTCCTGACTTTC. As protein: CAIQGASGANVLTF. The V gene is TRBV28, the J gene TRBJ2-6; possibly TRBD1 for D (5 bases). The CDR3 runs to 14 residues. Trimming cost V 10 bases and J 1 base, with 11 bases left between them. Germline assignment: CDR1 MDHEN and CDR2 SYDVKM.

The chain employs TRBV5-1 and TRBJ2-5; 10 nucleotides line up with TRBD2. The CDR3 runs to 16 residues. Trimming cost V 2 bases and J 0 bases; bases outside gene matches: 4. In germline, CDR1 is SGHRS, CDR2 YFSETQ. This CDR3 reads CASSFVGLADQETQYF. In DNA form, the CDR3 reads TGCGCCAGCAGCTTTGTCGGACTAGCGGACCAAGAGACCCAGTACTTC.

The count of this clone is one. The chain carries TRBV30 and TRBJ2-1; 8 bases agree with TRBD2. With 3 bases clipped from V and 4 bases from J, the junction kept 8 bases outside the gene matches. The V gene's germline CDR1 is GTSNPN and CDR2 SVGIG (reference sequence). CDR3 length equals 15 residues. The CDR3 bases are TGTGCCTGGAGGCTCGGGCTAGCGGGTTACAATGAGCAGTTCTTC. Protein product: CAWRLGLAGYNEQFF.

The rearrangement links TRBV5-1 to TRBJ1-2; D perhaps matches TRBD1 (6 bases). The germline V gene has CDR1 SGHRS and CDR2 YFSETQ. The V end lost 5 bases, the J end lost 7 bases, and 9 bases lay between the germline ends. This CDR3 has 11 amino acids. The CDR3 DNA sequence: TGCGCCAGCAGACGAGGGGGTGGCTACACCTTC. Its protein is CASRRGGGYTF.

This clone was seen more than once but under ten times. V gene TRBV7-9 combines with J gene TRBJ1-1, with D possibly TRBD1 on 6 matching bases. The germline gives CDR1 SEHNR, CDR2 FQNEAQ (reference sequence). Trimming left V 5 bases short and J 3 bases short, with 16 bases between. The CDR3 length is 15 residues. CDR3 DNA sequence: TGTGCCAGCAGCCTACGACAGGCGGTGGACACTGAAGCTTTCTTT. Amino acid sequence: CASSLRQAVDTEAFF.

V and J are TRBV28 and TRBJ2-3; 11 positions match TRBD2. Germline values: CDR1 MDHEN, CDR2 SYDVKM. CDR3 length equals 14 residues. The V gene end was trimmed by 6 bases and the J gene end by 5 bases; junction bases not matched to a gene: 4. CDR3 loop: CASSTLAGEDTQYF. Here the CDR3 DNA reads TGTGCCAGCAGCACACTAGCGGGAGAAGATACGCAGTATTTT.

The chain couples TRBV27 to TRBJ1-4; no firm D call. V lost 6 bases to trimming and J lost 0 bases, with 8 bases between them. The V gene's germline CDR1 is MNHEY and CDR2 SMNVEV (reference sequence). This CDR3 spans 14 amino acids. The DNA for the CDR3 is TGTGCCAGCAGCCCAGGCGCAACTAATGAAAAACTGTTTTTT. Protein product: CASSPGATNEKLFF.

This chain links TRBV18 with TRBJ1-1; D is unresolved. This CDR3 is built from 15 residues. The germline gives CDR1 KGHSH, CDR2 LQKENI. V was pared by 3 bases and J by 1 base, with 12 bases between. DNA of the CDR3: TGTGCCAGCTCACCCGACGTGCGAAAGAACACTGAAGCTTTCTTT. Its protein product is CASSPDVRKNTEAFF. The full variable domain, rest sourced from reference TRBV18 and TRBJ1-1, is NAGVMQNPRHLVRRRGQEARLRCSPMKGHSHVYWYRQLPEEGLKFMVYLQKENIIDESGMPKERFSAEFPKEGPSILRIQQVVRGDSAAYFCASSPDVRKNTEAFFGQGTRLTVV.

V usage is TRBV7-8 and J usage is TRBJ2-5, with 10 bases aligning to TRBD2. V was clipped by 5 bases and J by 0 bases; unmatched bases: 9. This CDR3 comprises 17 residues. Germline V gene lookup returns CDR1 SGHVS and CDR2 FQNEAQ. The CDR3 sequence: CASSPLRGLANQETQYF. DNA of the CDR3: TGTGCCAGCAGCCCGCTTAGGGGACTAGCGAACCAAGAGACCCAGTACTTC. Based on the CDR3 plus reference TRBV7-8 and TRBJ2-5, the full variable domain is GAGVSQSPRYKVAKRGQDVALRCDPISGHVSLFWYQQALGQGPEFLTYFQNEAQLDKSGLPSDRFFAERPEGSVSTLKIQRTQQEDSAVYLCASSPLRGLANQETQYFGPGTRLLVL.

This rearrangement joins TRBV5-4 to TRBJ1-3; D unresolved. Trimming took off 0 bases at V and 2 bases at J, with 9 bases between the two ends. Germline-derived CDR1 and CDR2 are SGHNT and YYREEE (reference sequence). The CDR3 is 15 amino acids. The CDR3 reads CASSLEGGAGNTIYF. The CDR3 DNA sequence: TGTGCCAGCAGCTTGGAAGGTGGGGCTGGAAACACCATATATTTT.

This chain connects TRBV7-9 to TRBJ2-3; D is ambiguous. Trimming shortened V by 6 bases and J by 1 base, and 8 bases separated the two germline ends. CDR3 length equals 13 residues. Germline assignment: CDR1 SEHNR and CDR2 FQNEAQ (reference sequence). The CDR3 DNA is TGTGCCAGCAGGGGTGGGGGCACAGATACGCAGTATTTT. Translating it yields CASRGGGTDTQYF.

This clone was detected once. This chain uses TRBV19 with TRBJ2-1, with TRBD2 matching 8 bases. After removal of 6 bases from V and 4 bases from J, the junction contained 5 bases not matched to a gene. The CDR3 runs 14 residues. Germline V lookup: CDR1 LNHDA, CDR2 SQIVND (reference sequence). The CDR3 DNA follows: TGTGCCAGTAGCGGGAGGGCATCATACAATGAGCAGTTCTTC. Translated: CASSGRASYNEQFF.

This clone was counted between two and nine times. The chain couples TRBV2 to TRBJ2-1; no clear D. With 6 bases removed from V and 2 bases from J, the gap between germline ends came to 14 bases. The length of the CDR3 is 15 residues. Germline lookup yields CDR1 SNHLY and CDR2 FYNNEI. The CDR3 sequence is CASSLVPEAYNEQFF. In DNA form, the CDR3 reads TGTGCCAGCAGCTTAGTTCCAGAGGCCTACAATGAGCAGTTCTTC.

The chain couples TRBV27 to TRBJ1-4, with D hard to call. The CDR3 spans 15 residues. Per the germline V gene, CDR1 is MNHEY and CDR2 is SMNVEV (reference sequence). V lost 7 bases, J lost 4 bases, and 16 bases lay in between. CDR3 residues: CASKLNGGLNEKLFF. The CDR3 bases are TGTGCCAGCAAATTAAACGGCGGGCTTAATGAAAAACTGTTTTTT.

This clone has a handful of counts. J is TRBJ2-3 and V is TRBV12-5, with D unclear. Germline V gene lookup returns CDR1 LGHNT and CDR2 FRNRAP. Trimming shortened V by 0 bases and J by 3 bases, and 4 bases separated the two germline ends. The CDR3 sequence is 13 residues long. This CDR3 is CASGLVGTDTQYF. In DNA, the CDR3 is TGTGCTAGTGGTTTGGTAGGGACAGATACGCAGTATTTT.

This sequence joins TRBV5-1 and TRBJ2-7, with TRBD2 matching over 11 bases. After removal of 1 base from V and 5 bases from J, the junction contained 2 bases not matched to a gene. Per germline, CDR1 SGHRS and CDR2 YFSETQ. The CDR3 sequence is 14 residues long. CDR3 in amino acids: CASSLTSGSDEQYF. The CDR3 DNA follows: TGCGCCAGCAGCTTGACTAGCGGGAGTGACGAGCAGTACTTC.

The chain employs TRBV15 and TRBJ1-4; no firm D call. Germline CDR1 is LNHNV and CDR2 is YYDKDF (reference sequence). This CDR3 region has 16 residues. Between the trimmed V and J ends, which lost 1 base and 8 bases, there was a span of 17 bases. DNA of the CDR3: TGTGCCACCAGCAGAGGGGTGGGCCTCTCGAAGGAAAAACTGTTTTTT. It codes for CATSRGVGLSKEKLFF.

The rearrangement joins TRBV18 to TRBJ2-7; the D gene is possibly TRBD2 (5 bases). This CDR3 spans 15 amino acids. Germline CDR1 and CDR2: KGHSH and LQKENI. Trimming took off 3 bases at V and 3 bases at J, with 15 bases between the two ends. This CDR3 reads CASSPPAPGFYEQYF. CDR3 bases: TGTGCCAGCTCACCCCCAGCTCCGGGGTTCTACGAGCAGTACTTC.

The CDR3 nucleotides are TGTGCCAGCATTCCCGGGCCCAATCAGCCCCAGCATTTT. Its protein is CASIPGPNQPQHF. V and J are TRBV28 and TRBJ1-5; D uncertain. The V end lost 7 bases, the J end lost 3 bases, and 10 bases lay between the germline ends. The germline V gene encodes CDR1 MDHEN and CDR2 SYDVKM. This CDR3 contains 13 residues.

The rearrangement joins TRBV14 to TRBJ2-1, with a weak D call TRBD2 (6 bases). Looked up from germline, CDR1 is SGHDN and CDR2 is FVKESK. V was pared by 6 bases and J by 0 bases, with 12 bases between. This CDR3 has 15 amino acids. CDR3 sequence reads: CASSGGRSSYNEQFF. CDR3 in DNA: TGTGCCAGCAGTGGTGGGAGGAGCTCCTACAATGAGCAGTTCTTC.

The chain carries TRBV18 and TRBJ1-5; D remains unclear. The V and J ends lost 1 base and 0 bases respectively, with 10 bases between them. This CDR3 has 16 residues. From germline, CDR1 is KGHSH and CDR2 LQKENI. CDR3 region: CASSPQSDVSNQPQHF. CDR3 nucleotide sequence: TGTGCCAGCTCACCACAGTCCGACGTTAGCAATCAGCCCCAGCATTTT. Together with reference TRBV18 and TRBJ1-5, the CDR3 gives the full variable domain: NAGVMQNPRHLVRRRGQEARLRCSPMKGHSHVYWYRQLPEEGLKFMVYLQKENIIDESGMPKERFSAEFPKEGPSILRIQQVVRGDSAAYFCASSPQSDVSNQPQHFGDGTRLSIL.

The sample holds many counts of this clone. This CDR3 reads CASSEAGQASFYGYTF. The CDR3 region has the DNA TGTGCCAGCAGTGAAGCGGGACAGGCCTCCTTCTATGGCTACACCTTC. This chain uses TRBV6-1 with TRBJ1-2; TRBD1 matches 8 bases. This CDR3 spans 16 amino acids. The V gene end was trimmed by 0 bases and the J gene end by 4 bases; junction bases not matched to a gene: 7. The germline V gene encodes CDR1 MNHNS and CDR2 SASEGT.

This sequence joins TRBV7-9 and TRBJ2-3, with D unresolved. The germline gives CDR1 SEHNR, CDR2 FQNEAQ (reference sequence). V was pared by 8 bases and J by 1 base, with 13 bases between. The CDR3 contains 14 residues. The CDR3 region is CASRPEQRTDTQYF. The CDR3 DNA follows: TGTGCCAGCCGTCCGGAGCAACGCACAGATACGCAGTATTTT.

The CDR3 coding sequence is TGTGCCAGCAGTTACACGCTAGCGGGAGTCACAGATACGCAGTATTTT. As protein: CASSYTLAGVTDTQYF. The chain links TRBV6-5 to TRBJ2-3; 10 bases line up with TRBD2. The V and J ends lost 2 bases and 2 bases, in that order; junction bases with no gene match: 4. CDR1 and CDR2 (germline): MNHEY, SVGAGI. The length of the CDR3 is 16 residues.